These 5 T cell receptor beta chains originate from one sample sequenced in a study of blood T cell repertoires in COVID-19. Data came from immunoSEQ multiplex PCR; TCRdb stores just in-frame clones and leaves some out. Altogether 120,000 or so clones are present, about 90% being singletons, with the ten largest covering around 4.1%. The sequenced sample was peripheral blood. The receptors come from a woman aged 55-70 years with COVID-19, enrolled during active disease.

This clone was recorded once. The chain joins TRBV5-6 to TRBJ1-1; D might be TRBD1 (6 bases). CDR1 and CDR2 (germline): SGHDT, YYEEEE. This CDR3 contains 14 residues. V gave up 3 bases and J gave up 1 base, with 10 bases separating them. This CDR3 reads CASSWDNPNTEAFF. In DNA, the CDR3 is TGTGCCAGCAGCTGGGACAACCCGAACACTGAAGCTTTCTTT.

This CDR3 reads CASRSRGNTEAFF. Written as DNA, the CDR3 is TGTGCCAGCAGGTCCCGGGGAAACACTGAAGCTTTCTTT. The gene calls are TRBV12-3 or TRBV12-4 and TRBJ1-1, with D hard to call. The V end lost 6 bases, the J end lost 2 bases, and 10 bases lay between the germline ends. The CDR3 sequence is 13 residues long.

This sequence joins TRBV5-1 and TRBJ1-6, with D possibly being TRBD1 (6 bases). CDR1 and CDR2 (germline): SGHRS, YFSETQ. This CDR3 is built from 16 residues. The V and J ends lost 0 bases and 7 bases respectively, with 14 bases between them. DNA for the CDR3: TGCGCCAGCAGCTTGGCGTTGGCGGGGGGCAATTCACCCCTCCACTTT. Its protein product is CASSLALAGGNSPLHF. Combining the CDR3 with reference TRBV5-1 and TRBJ1-6 gives the whole variable domain KAGVTQTPRYLIKTRGQQVTLSCSPISGHRSVSWYQQTPGQGLQFLFEYFSETQRNKGNFPGRFSGRQFSNSRSEMNVSTLELGDSALYLCASSLALAGGNSPLHFGNGTRLTVT.

The genes are TRBV10-3 and TRBJ2-2; D is possibly TRBD1 (6 bases). The CDR3 has 15 residues. V dropped 0 bases and J dropped 6 bases, with 11 bases sitting between them. Germline loops: CDR1 ENHRY, CDR2 SYGVKD. As DNA, the CDR3 is TGTGCCATCAGTGAGTCCAGACAGGACTCCGGGGAGCTGTTTTTT. This gives the protein CAISESRQDSGELFF.

The J gene is TRBJ2-3, the V gene TRBV7-2; a weak D match, TRBD2 (5 bases). CDR1 SGHTA and CDR2 FQGNSA come from the germline V gene. The CDR3 is made up of 15 amino acids. V was pared by 2 bases and J by 2 bases, with 11 bases between. For the CDR3, the DNA is TGTGCCAGCAGCTTATCCCGGGGTCTCACAGATACGCAGTATTTT. This encodes CASSLSRGLTDTQYF. Full variable domain (remainder filled in from reference TRBV7-2 and TRBJ2-3): GAGVSQSPSNKVTEKGKDVELRCDPISGHTALYWYRQSLGQGLEFLIYFQGNSAPDKSGLPSDRFSAERTGGSVSTLTIQRTQQEDSAVYLCASSLSRGLTDTQYFGPGTRLTVL.